This T cell receptor (beta chain) was identified in a study of early T cells in non-severe SARS-CoV-2 infection. V trimming: 1 base; J trimming: 11 bases; junction bases outside the gene matches: 4. The CDR3 spans 12 residues. The germline gives CDR1 LGHNA, CDR2 YNFKEQ. TCRdb called the 5' RACE reads again in MiXCR, with one record for every CDR3 protein. The data contain 25,000 to 30,000 distinct CDR3 sequences, under 6.5% of them singletons. Sequencing was done on a sample of whole blood. This chain connects TRBV4-2 to TRBJ1-1; 7 bases match TRBD1. The clonotype comes from an adult who was a healthcare worker with PCR-confirmed SARS-CoV-2 infection or an uninfected control (not recorded which). This CDR3 is CASSQGQGQAFF. The CDR3 nucleotides read TGTGCCAGCAGCCAAGGGCAGGGACAGGCTTTCTTT.